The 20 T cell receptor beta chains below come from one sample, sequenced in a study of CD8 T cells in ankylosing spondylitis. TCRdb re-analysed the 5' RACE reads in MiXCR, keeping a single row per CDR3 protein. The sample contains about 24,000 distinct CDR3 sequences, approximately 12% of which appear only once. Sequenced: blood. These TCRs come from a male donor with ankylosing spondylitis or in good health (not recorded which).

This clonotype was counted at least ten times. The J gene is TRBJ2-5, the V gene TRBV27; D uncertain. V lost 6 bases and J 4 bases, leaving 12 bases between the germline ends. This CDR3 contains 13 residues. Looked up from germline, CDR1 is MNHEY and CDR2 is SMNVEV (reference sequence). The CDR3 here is CASSRESAETQYF. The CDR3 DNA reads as TGTGCCAGCAGCCGAGAGTCGGCAGAGACCCAGTACTTC.

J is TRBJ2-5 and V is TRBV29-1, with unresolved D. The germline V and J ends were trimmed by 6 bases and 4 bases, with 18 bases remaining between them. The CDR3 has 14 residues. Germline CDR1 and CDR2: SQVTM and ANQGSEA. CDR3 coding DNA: TGCAGCGTGGGCCGGGCCTTAAAGGGAGAGACCCAGTACTTC. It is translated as CSVGRALKGETQYF.

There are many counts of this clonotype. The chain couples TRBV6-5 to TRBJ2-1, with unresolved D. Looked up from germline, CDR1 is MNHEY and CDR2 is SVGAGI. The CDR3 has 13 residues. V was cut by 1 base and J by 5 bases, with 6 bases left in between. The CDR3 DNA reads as TGTGCCAGCAGTTACTTTGGCGACAATGAGCAGTTCTTC. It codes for CASSYFGDNEQFF.

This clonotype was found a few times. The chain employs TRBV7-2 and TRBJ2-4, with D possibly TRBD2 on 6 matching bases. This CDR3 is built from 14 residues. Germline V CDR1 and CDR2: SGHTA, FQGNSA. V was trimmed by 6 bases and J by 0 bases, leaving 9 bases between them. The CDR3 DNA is TGTGCCAGCAGTCCGGGACTAGCCAAAAACATTCAGTACTTC. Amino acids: CASSPGLAKNIQYF.

The CDR3 DNA sequence: TGTGCCAGCAGGCTGACTAGCGGGAGAGAAAATGAGCAGTTCTTC. Amino acids: CASRLTSGRENEQFF. The chain uses TRBV28 and TRBJ2-1, with 12 bases that match TRBD2. Germline CDR1 reads MDHEN; CDR2 reads SYDVKM. V was clipped by 6 bases and J by 7 bases; unmatched bases: 7. The CDR3 is 15 residues long.

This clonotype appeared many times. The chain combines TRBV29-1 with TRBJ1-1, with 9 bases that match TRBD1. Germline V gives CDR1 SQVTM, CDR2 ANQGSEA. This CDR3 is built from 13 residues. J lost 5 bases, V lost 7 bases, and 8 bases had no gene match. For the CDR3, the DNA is TGCAGCGACTCCGGGACAGGGAGGACTGAAGCTTTCTTT. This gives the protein CSDSGTGRTEAFF.

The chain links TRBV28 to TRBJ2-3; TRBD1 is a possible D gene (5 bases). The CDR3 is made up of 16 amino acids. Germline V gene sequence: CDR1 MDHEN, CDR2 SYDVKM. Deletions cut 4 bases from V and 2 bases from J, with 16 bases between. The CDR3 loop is CASSWPTWGPTDTQYF. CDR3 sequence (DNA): TGTGCCAGCAGTTGGCCGACATGGGGCCCCACAGATACGCAGTATTTT.

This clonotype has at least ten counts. CDR3 region: CSASQGTENTEAFF. CDR3 DNA: TGCAGCGCGTCGCAGGGAACGGAGAACACTGAAGCTTTCTTT. The genes are TRBV29-1 and TRBJ1-1, with D tentatively TRBD1 (5 bases). CDR1 is SQVTM and CDR2 is ANQGSEA in the germline V gene. The CDR3 spans 14 residues. Trimming removed 7 bases at V and 1 base at J, with 16 bases between.

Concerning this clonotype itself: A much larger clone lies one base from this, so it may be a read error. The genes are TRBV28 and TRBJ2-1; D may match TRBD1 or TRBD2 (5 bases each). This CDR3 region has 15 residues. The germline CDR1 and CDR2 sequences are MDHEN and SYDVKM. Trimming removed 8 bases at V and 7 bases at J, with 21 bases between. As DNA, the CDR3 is TGTGCCAGCGGTAGGCCAGGGTGGGGCGGGAATGAGCAGTTCTTC. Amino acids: CASGRPGWGGNEQFF. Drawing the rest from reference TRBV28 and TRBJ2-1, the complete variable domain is DVKVTQSSRYLVKRTGEKVFLECVQDMDHENMFWYRQDPGLGLRLIYFSYDVKMKEKGDIPEGYSVSREKKERFSLILESASTNQTSMYLCASGRPGWGGNEQFFGPGTRLTVL.

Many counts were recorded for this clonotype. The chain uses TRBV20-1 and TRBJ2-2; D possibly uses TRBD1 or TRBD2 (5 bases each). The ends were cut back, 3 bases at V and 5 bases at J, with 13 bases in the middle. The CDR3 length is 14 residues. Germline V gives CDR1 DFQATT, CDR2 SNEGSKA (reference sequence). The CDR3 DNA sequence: TGCAGTGCTAGTGGGGGTCTGGTTACCGGGGAGCTGTTTTTT. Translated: CSASGGLVTGELFF.

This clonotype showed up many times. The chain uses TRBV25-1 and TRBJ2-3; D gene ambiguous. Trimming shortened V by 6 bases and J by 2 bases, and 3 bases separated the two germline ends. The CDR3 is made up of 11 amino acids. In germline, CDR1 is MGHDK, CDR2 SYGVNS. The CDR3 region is CASSLTDTQYF. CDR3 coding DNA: TGTGCCAGCAGCCTCACAGATACGCAGTATTTT.

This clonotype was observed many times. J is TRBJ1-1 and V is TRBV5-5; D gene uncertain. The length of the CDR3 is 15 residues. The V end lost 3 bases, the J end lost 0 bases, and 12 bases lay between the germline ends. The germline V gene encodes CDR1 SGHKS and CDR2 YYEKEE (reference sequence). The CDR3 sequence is CASSSQQRMNTEAFF. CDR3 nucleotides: TGTGCCAGCAGCTCCCAACAAAGGATGAACACTGAAGCTTTCTTT.

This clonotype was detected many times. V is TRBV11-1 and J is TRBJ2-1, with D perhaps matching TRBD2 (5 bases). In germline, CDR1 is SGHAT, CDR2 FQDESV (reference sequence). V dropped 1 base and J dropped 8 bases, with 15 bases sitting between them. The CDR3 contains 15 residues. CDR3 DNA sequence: TGTGCCAGCAGCTTAGACGTTTCGGGGAGCGATGAGCAGTTCTTC. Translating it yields CASSLDVSGSDEQFF.

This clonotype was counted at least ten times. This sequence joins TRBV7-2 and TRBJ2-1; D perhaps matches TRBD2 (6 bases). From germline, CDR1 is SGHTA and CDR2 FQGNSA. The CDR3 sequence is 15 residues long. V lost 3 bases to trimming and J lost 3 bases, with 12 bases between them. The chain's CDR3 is CASSFRERNYNEQFF. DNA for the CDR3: TGTGCCAGCAGCTTCCGGGAGCGGAACTACAATGAGCAGTTCTTC.

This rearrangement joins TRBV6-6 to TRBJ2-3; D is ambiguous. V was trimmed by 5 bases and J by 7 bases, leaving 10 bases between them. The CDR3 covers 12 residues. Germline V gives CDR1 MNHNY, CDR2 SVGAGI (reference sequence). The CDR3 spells CASSEYDHTQYF. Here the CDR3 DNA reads TGTGCCAGCAGTGAATATGATCATACGCAGTATTTT.

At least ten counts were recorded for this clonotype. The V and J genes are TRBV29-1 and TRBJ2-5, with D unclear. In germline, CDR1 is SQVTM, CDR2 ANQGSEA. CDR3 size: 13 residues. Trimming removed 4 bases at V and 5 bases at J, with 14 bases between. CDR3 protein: CSVGGGRVETQYF. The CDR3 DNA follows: TGCAGCGTTGGCGGTGGTCGAGTGGAGACCCAGTACTTC.

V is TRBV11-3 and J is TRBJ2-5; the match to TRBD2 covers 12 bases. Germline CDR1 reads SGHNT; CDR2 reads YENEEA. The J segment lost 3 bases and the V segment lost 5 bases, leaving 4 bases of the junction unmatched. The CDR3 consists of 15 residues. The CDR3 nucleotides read TGTGCCAGCAGCCCGACTAGCGGGAGTGAAGAGACCCAGTACTTC. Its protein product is CASSPTSGSEETQYF.

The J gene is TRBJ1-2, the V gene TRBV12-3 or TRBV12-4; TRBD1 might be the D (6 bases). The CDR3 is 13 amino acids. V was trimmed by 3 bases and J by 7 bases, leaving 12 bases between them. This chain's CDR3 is CASSLVRGGGYTF. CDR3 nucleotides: TGTGCCAGCAGTTTGGTTCGAGGGGGTGGCTACACCTTC.

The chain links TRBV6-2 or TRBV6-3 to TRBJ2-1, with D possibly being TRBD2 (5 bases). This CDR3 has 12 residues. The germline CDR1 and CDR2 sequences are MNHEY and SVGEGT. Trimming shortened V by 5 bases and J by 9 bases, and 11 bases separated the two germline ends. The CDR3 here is CASSRIGSEQFF. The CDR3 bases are TGTGCCAGCAGTCGTATAGGGAGTGAGCAGTTCTTC.

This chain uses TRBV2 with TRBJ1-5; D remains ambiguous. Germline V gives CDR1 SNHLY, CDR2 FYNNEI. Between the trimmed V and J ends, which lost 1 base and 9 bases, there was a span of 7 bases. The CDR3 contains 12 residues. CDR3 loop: CASSEEGRPQHF. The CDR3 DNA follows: TGTGCCAGCAGTGAAGAAGGCCGGCCCCAGCATTTT.